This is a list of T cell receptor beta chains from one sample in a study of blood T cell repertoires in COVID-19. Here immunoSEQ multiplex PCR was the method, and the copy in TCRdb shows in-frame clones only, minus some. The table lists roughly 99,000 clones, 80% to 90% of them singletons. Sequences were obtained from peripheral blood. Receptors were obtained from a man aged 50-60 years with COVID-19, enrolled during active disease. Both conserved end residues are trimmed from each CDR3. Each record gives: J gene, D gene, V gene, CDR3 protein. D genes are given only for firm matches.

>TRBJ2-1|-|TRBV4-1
ASSQDWASRSEQF
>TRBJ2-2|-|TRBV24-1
ATSDRTGSNTGELF
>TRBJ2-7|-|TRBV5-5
ASSGAQIEQY
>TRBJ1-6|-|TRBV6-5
ASSYGAMRRHSPLH
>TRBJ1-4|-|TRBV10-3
AIRQGDNEKLF
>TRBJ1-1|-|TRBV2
ASSEAIGGGEAF
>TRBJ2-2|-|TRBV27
ASSRQTGTGELF
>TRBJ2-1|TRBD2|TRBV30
ASAQLAGGTYNEQF
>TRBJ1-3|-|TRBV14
ASSPVHSGNTIY
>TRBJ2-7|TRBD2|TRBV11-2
ASSFGGGVPQQY
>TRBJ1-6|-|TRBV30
AWSKDRFYSPLH
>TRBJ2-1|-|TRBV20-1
SASSASRYNEQF
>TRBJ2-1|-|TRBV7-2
ASSYYPGGSYNEQF
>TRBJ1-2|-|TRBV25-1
ASSEYRGRGGYT
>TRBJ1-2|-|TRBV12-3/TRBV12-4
ASSFWQGYGYT
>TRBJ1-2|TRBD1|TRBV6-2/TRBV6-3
ASSHGTGSYGYT
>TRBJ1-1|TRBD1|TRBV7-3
ASSTGGRAEAF
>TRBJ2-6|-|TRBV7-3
ASSSSRGGANVLT
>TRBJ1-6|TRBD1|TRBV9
ASSNPGTGPSPLH
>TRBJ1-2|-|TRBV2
ASRQDHRGYT
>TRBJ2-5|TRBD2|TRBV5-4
ASSRRTSGGETQY
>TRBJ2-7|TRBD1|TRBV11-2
ASSLTGGASQEQY
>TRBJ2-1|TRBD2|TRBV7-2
ASKGLAGGHIYNEQF
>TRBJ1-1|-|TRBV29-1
SVVSWTEAF
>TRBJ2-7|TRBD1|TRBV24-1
ATSDAGGHEQY
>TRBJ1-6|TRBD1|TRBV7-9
ASSFHGTGYSPLH
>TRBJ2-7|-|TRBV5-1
ASRLELSSYEQY
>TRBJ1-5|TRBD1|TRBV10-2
ASSSPGRQGAKQPQH
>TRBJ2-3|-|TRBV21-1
ASSNWLAGGRADTQY
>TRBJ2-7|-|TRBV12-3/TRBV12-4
ASTLMQGYEQY